Listed below are T cell receptor beta chains from one sample, sequenced in a study of graft-versus-host responses after intestinal transplantation. Only in-frame clones appear in the TCRdb table, and some are missing; sequencing was by immunoSEQ multiplex PCR. Of fewer than 85,000 clones in the sample, about 90% were seen once. Their recognized antigens are unknown. This material consisted of unstimulated CD8+ T cells sorted from spleen or lymph node cells, taken before intestinal transplant. Receptor source: a human donor who received an intestinal transplant. The CDR3 runs from the conserved cysteine through the conserved F or W. Each record gives: D gene, V gene, clone size, J gene, CDR3 protein, CDR3 DNA. D genes are given only for firm matches. For some rows the clone size is stated as once, few or many, or as a class when expanded; others skip it.

d_call: -; v_call: TRBV27; clone_size: once; j_call: TRBJ2-7; cdr3_aa: CASSTGRTTGEQYF; cdr3_nt: TGTGCCAGCAGTACTGGACGGACTACGGGCGAGCAGTACTTC
d_call: -; v_call: TRBV7-9; clone_size: -; j_call: TRBJ2-1; cdr3_aa: CASSLEGWDEQFF; cdr3_nt: TGTGCCAGCAGCTTGGAGGGATGGGATGAGCAGTTCTTC
d_call: TRBD2; v_call: TRBV27; clone_size: -; j_call: TRBJ2-1; cdr3_aa: CASSLGLAGDCEQFF; cdr3_nt: TGTGCCAGCAGTCTGGGACTAGCGGGAGACTGTGAGCAGTTCTTC
d_call: -; v_call: TRBV6-5; clone_size: -; j_call: TRBJ2-1; cdr3_aa: CASSFNLVNEQFF; cdr3_nt: TGTGCCAGCAGTTTTAATCTCGTTAATGAGCAGTTCTTC
d_call: -; v_call: TRBV7-9; clone_size: -; j_call: TRBJ1-1; cdr3_aa: CASSLGGQMNTEAFF; cdr3_nt: TGTGCCAGCAGCTTAGGGGGGCAGATGAACACTGAAGCTTTCTTT
d_call: -; v_call: TRBV11-2; clone_size: -; j_call: TRBJ2-7; cdr3_aa: CASSLRLGDNEQYF; cdr3_nt: TGTGCCAGCAGCTTAAGATTAGGGGACAACGAGCAGTACTTC
d_call: -; v_call: TRBV18; clone_size: -; j_call: TRBJ2-5; cdr3_aa: CASSPPGGRQYF; cdr3_nt: TGTGCCAGCTCACCACCAGGGGGAAGGCAGTACTTC
d_call: TRBD1; v_call: TRBV6-5; clone_size: -; j_call: TRBJ1-6; cdr3_aa: CASSYGTGGTNSPLHF; cdr3_nt: TGTGCCAGCAGTTACGGGACAGGGGGAACTAATTCACCCCTCCACTTT
d_call: TRBD2; v_call: TRBV9; clone_size: -; j_call: TRBJ2-3; cdr3_aa: CASSAHRTSADTQYF; cdr3_nt: TGTGCCAGCAGCGCTCACCGGACTAGCGCGGATACGCAGTATTTT
d_call: -; v_call: TRBV13; clone_size: -; j_call: TRBJ2-7; cdr3_aa: CASSLGGPTRPEQYF; cdr3_nt: TGTGCCAGCAGCTTAGGTGGGCCTACCAGGCCCGAGCAGTACTTC
d_call: TRBD1; v_call: TRBV4-1; clone_size: -; j_call: TRBJ2-2; cdr3_aa: CASSQGQGETGELFF; cdr3_nt: TGCGCCAGCAGCCAAGGACAGGGAGAAACCGGGGAGCTGTTTTTT
d_call: -; v_call: TRBV14; clone_size: -; j_call: TRBJ2-7; cdr3_aa: CASSQIVGDEQYF; cdr3_nt: TGTGCCAGCAGCCAAATAGTAGGAGACGAGCAGTACTTC
d_call: -; v_call: TRBV28; clone_size: -; j_call: TRBJ2-2; cdr3_aa: CASSLLTGNTGELFF; cdr3_nt: TGTGCCAGCAGTTTACTTACAGGGAACACCGGGGAGCTGTTTTTT
d_call: TRBD1; v_call: TRBV5-5; clone_size: -; j_call: TRBJ1-1; cdr3_aa: CASSIQGTEAFF; cdr3_nt: TGTGCCAGCAGCATACAGGGGACCGAAGCTTTCTTT
d_call: TRBD1; v_call: TRBV27; clone_size: -; j_call: TRBJ2-5; cdr3_aa: CASSDSRGLWQETQYF; cdr3_nt: TGTGCCAGCAGTGACAGCAGGGGGCTGTGGCAAGAGACCCAGTACTTC
d_call: TRBD1; v_call: TRBV28; clone_size: -; j_call: TRBJ2-7; cdr3_aa: CASSGRTGGSYEQYF; cdr3_nt: TGTGCCAGCAGTGGTCGGACAGGGGGCTCCTACGAGCAGTACTTC
d_call: -; v_call: TRBV28; clone_size: -; j_call: TRBJ2-1; cdr3_aa: CASGGESWNEQFF; cdr3_nt: TGTGCCAGCGGAGGGGAATCTTGGAATGAGCAGTTCTTC
d_call: TRBD2; v_call: TRBV9; clone_size: -; j_call: TRBJ2-2; cdr3_aa: CASSVAGLAGVGTGELFF; cdr3_nt: TGTGCCAGCAGCGTGGCGGGACTAGCGGGAGTAGGAACCGGGGAGCTGTTTTTT
d_call: -; v_call: TRBV27; clone_size: -; j_call: TRBJ1-2; cdr3_aa: CASSFFYQAHDGYTF; cdr3_nt: TGTGCCAGCAGTTTTTTTTACCAGGCCCACGACGGCTACACCTTC
d_call: -; v_call: TRBV6-1; clone_size: few; j_call: TRBJ1-2; cdr3_aa: CASSEQTNYGYTF; cdr3_nt: TGTGCCAGCAGTGAACAAACTAACTATGGCTACACCTTC
d_call: -; v_call: TRBV9; clone_size: -; j_call: TRBJ2-3; cdr3_aa: CASSVQEGEPHGTQYF; cdr3_nt: TGTGCCAGCAGCGTTCAGGAGGGAGAGCCCCACGGTACGCAGTATTTT
d_call: TRBD1; v_call: TRBV4-1; clone_size: -; j_call: TRBJ1-1; cdr3_aa: CASSRGLLTGKAFF; cdr3_nt: TGCGCCAGCAGCCGAGGACTTCTGACAGGGAAAGCTTTCTTT
d_call: -; v_call: TRBV25-1; clone_size: -; j_call: TRBJ1-3; cdr3_aa: CASSPGGGRHTIYF; cdr3_nt: TGTGCCAGCAGTCCCGGGGGGGGTCGACACACCATATATTTT
d_call: -; v_call: TRBV19; clone_size: once; j_call: TRBJ2-3; cdr3_aa: CASSIAPLLAGRLVADTQYF; cdr3_nt: TGTGCCAGTAGTATAGCACCCCTCCTGGCGGGGCGCCTTGTCGCAGATACGCAGTATTTT
d_call: -; v_call: TRBV27; clone_size: -; j_call: TRBJ2-7; cdr3_aa: CASSLSAGYEQYF; cdr3_nt: TGTGCCAGCAGTTTATCGGCGGGCTACGAGCAGTACTTC
d_call: -; v_call: TRBV29-1; clone_size: -; j_call: TRBJ2-2; cdr3_aa: CSVVKGVTGELFF; cdr3_nt: TGCAGCGTTGTGAAGGGGGTCACCGGGGAGCTGTTTTTT
d_call: TRBD2; v_call: TRBV5-7; clone_size: -; j_call: TRBJ2-7; cdr3_aa: CASSLGGGLAVYEQYF; cdr3_nt: TGTGCCAGCAGCTTGGGGGGGGGACTAGCGGTCTACGAGCAGTACTTC
d_call: -; v_call: TRBV5-1; clone_size: once; j_call: TRBJ2-7; cdr3_aa: CASSLAGPRPMEQYF; cdr3_nt: TGCGCCAGCAGCTTGGCCGGTCCCAGGCCCATGGAGCAGTACTTC
d_call: TRBD2; v_call: TRBV7-2; clone_size: -; j_call: TRBJ2-7; cdr3_aa: CASRAVGGLVYEQYF; cdr3_nt: TGTGCCAGCCGGGCGGTAGGGGGACTAGTCTACGAGCAGTACTTC
d_call: TRBD1; v_call: TRBV4-2; clone_size: -; j_call: TRBJ1-2; cdr3_aa: CASSPYRGSSYGYTF; cdr3_nt: TGTGCCAGCAGCCCGTACAGGGGGTCTAGCTATGGCTACACCTTC
d_call: TRBD1; v_call: TRBV5-6; clone_size: -; j_call: TRBJ1-2; cdr3_aa: CASSLGTGDHGYTF; cdr3_nt: TGTGCCAGCAGCTTGGGTACAGGGGATCATGGCTACACCTTC
d_call: -; v_call: TRBV7-9; clone_size: -; j_call: TRBJ1-4; cdr3_aa: CASRAWGLENEKLFF; cdr3_nt: TGTGCCAGCAGAGCCTGGGGACTGGAAAATGAAAAACTGTTTTTT
d_call: -; v_call: TRBV28; clone_size: -; j_call: TRBJ2-1; cdr3_aa: CASSLSGGVGYNEQFF; cdr3_nt: TGTGCCAGCAGTTTATCCGGAGGGGTGGGATACAATGAGCAGTTCTTC
d_call: TRBD2; v_call: TRBV7-3; clone_size: -; j_call: TRBJ2-5; cdr3_aa: CASSSTGTTGETQYF; cdr3_nt: TGTGCCAGCAGTTCAACCGGGACTACTGGGGAGACCCAGTACTTC
d_call: TRBD2; v_call: TRBV7-8; clone_size: -; j_call: TRBJ2-7; cdr3_aa: CASSSSGGREEQYF; cdr3_nt: TGTGCCAGCAGCTCTAGCGGTGGTAGAGAGGAGCAGTACTTC
d_call: -; v_call: TRBV4-1; clone_size: -; j_call: TRBJ2-7; cdr3_aa: CASSQVEGPYEQYF; cdr3_nt: TGCGCCAGCAGCCAAGTGGAGGGGCCCTACGAGCAGTACTTC
d_call: -; v_call: TRBV5-1; clone_size: once; j_call: TRBJ2-2; cdr3_aa: CASSVVGGELFF; cdr3_nt: TGCGCCAGCAGCGTGGTCGGCGGGGAGCTGTTTTTT
d_call: TRBD2; v_call: TRBV29-1; clone_size: -; j_call: TRBJ2-7; cdr3_aa: CSVGGGDGYEQYF; cdr3_nt: TGCAGCGTTGGGGGAGGGGATGGCTACGAGCAGTACTTC
d_call: TRBD1; v_call: TRBV30; clone_size: -; j_call: TRBJ2-1; cdr3_aa: CAWSGVLTRDRGPLDEQFF; cdr3_nt: TGTGCCTGGAGTGGAGTCCTCACTCGGGACAGGGGGCCTCTGGATGAGCAGTTCTTC
d_call: TRBD2; v_call: TRBV5-8; clone_size: -; j_call: TRBJ2-3; cdr3_aa: CASSSTLEAGGTDTQYF; cdr3_nt: TGTGCCAGCAGCTCAACCCTAGAGGCGGGGGGCACAGATACGCAGTATTTT
d_call: -; v_call: TRBV5-6; clone_size: few; j_call: TRBJ1-6; cdr3_aa: CASSLARVSSYNSPLHF; cdr3_nt: TGTGCCAGCAGCTTGGCCAGGGTGAGCTCCTATAATTCACCCCTCCACTTT
d_call: TRBD2; v_call: TRBV4-2; clone_size: -; j_call: TRBJ2-1; cdr3_aa: CASSVERDSSYNEQFF; cdr3_nt: TGTGCCAGCAGCGTCGAGCGGGATTCCTCCTACAATGAGCAGTTCTTC